The source of this T cell receptor beta chain is a study of shared clonotypes between healthy human individuals. TCRdb's copy holds only in-frame clones and misses some; the assay was immunoSEQ multiplex PCR. The sample carries about 510,000 clones, 95% to 97% recorded once. The source material was naive CD4+ T cells sorted from blood. Subset indicated: CD45RA+ positively selected. The origin of this receptor is a woman in her twenties or thirties in good health.

CDR3 amino acids: CASSIQTGVGEQYF. CDR3 DNA sequence: TGTGCCAGTAGTATCCAAACAGGGGTCGGCGAGCAGTACTTC. The chain recombines TRBV19 with TRBJ2-5; 7 bases fit TRBD1. The J call may be faulty, since TRBJ2-7 better matches the DNA end. Per germline, CDR1 LNHDA and CDR2 SQIVND (reference sequence). The CDR3 covers 14 residues.